A selection of T cell receptor beta chains follows, all from one sample in a study of blood T cell repertoires in COVID-19. The data were produced by immunoSEQ multiplex PCR, yet TCRdb's version contains in-frame clones alone and is incomplete. The sample has 40,000 to 50,000 clones; about 88% are singletons. Sequences were obtained from peripheral blood. All receptors come from a human donor in a cohort sampled during active COVID-19. Each CDR3 is given with its conserved first and last residue. The order of the fields is J gene, V gene, D gene, clone size, CDR3 protein, CDR3 DNA. The D gene is left open where the match is weak. Clone size is stated in some rows and not others, as once, few, many or a class when expanded.

J: TRBJ2-7; V: TRBV11-3; D: TRBD2; size: -; CDR3: CASSLGPSGGEQYF; DNA: TGTGCCAGCAGCTTAGGGCCATCGGGGGGCGAGCAGTACTTC
J: TRBJ2-3; V: TRBV15; D: TRBD2; size: -; CDR3: CATSQLGELAGGVTDTQYF; DNA: TGTGCCACCAGCCAGTTAGGGGAACTAGCGGGAGGGGTCACAGATACGCAGTATTTT
J: TRBJ1-2; V: TRBV18; D: TRBD1; size: few; CDR3: CASSSTEQGRAGYTF; DNA: TGTGCCAGCTCATCCACCGAACAGGGGCGAGCAGGCTACACCTTC
J: TRBJ1-5; V: TRBV28; D: -; size: -; CDR3: CASTSGSNQPQHF; DNA: TGTGCCAGCACCTCCGGGAGCAATCAGCCCCAGCATTTT
J: TRBJ2-7; V: TRBV5-7; D: TRBD1; size: few; CDR3: CASSRNRGFVEQYF; DNA: TGTGCCAGCAGCAGAAACAGGGGGTTTGTCGAGCAGTACTTC
J: TRBJ1-5; V: TRBV24-1; D: TRBD1; size: -; CDR3: CATSGAPVRTGGQPQHF; DNA: TGTGCCACCAGTGGTGCCCCGGTGAGGACAGGGGGTCAGCCCCAGCATTTT
J: TRBJ1-1; V: TRBV27; D: -; size: -; CDR3: CASSFAGENTEAFF; DNA: TGTGCCAGCAGTTTTGCGGGGGAGAACACTGAAGCTTTCTTT
J: TRBJ1-5; V: TRBV5-5; D: -; size: -; CDR3: CASSVTGAVGQPQHF; DNA: TGTGCCAGCAGCGTGACGGGAGCCGTGGGGCAGCCCCAGCATTTT
J: TRBJ1-1; V: TRBV29-1; D: -; size: -; CDR3: CSVDQGYTEAFF; DNA: TGCAGCGTTGATCAGGGGTATACTGAAGCTTTCTTT
J: TRBJ2-7; V: TRBV18; D: -; size: -; CDR3: CASSHAEFYEQYF; DNA: TGTGCCAGCTCTCACGCGGAGTTCTACGAGCAGTACTTC
J: TRBJ2-3; V: TRBV9; D: -; size: -; CDR3: CASNPGKQRRSDTQYF; DNA: TGTGCCAGCAACCCGGGAAAACAGCGTCGATCAGATACGCAGTATTTT
J: TRBJ1-1; V: TRBV28; D: TRBD1; size: -; CDR3: CASRDRGRNTEAFF; DNA: TGTGCCAGCAGGGACAGGGGGCGGAACACTGAAGCTTTCTTT
J: TRBJ2-7; V: TRBV10-3; D: -; size: -; CDR3: CAISEPNVPGVKNPPSYEQYF; DNA: TGTGCCATCAGTGAGCCTAATGTACCGGGTGTAAAGAACCCCCCTTCCTACGAGCAGTACTTC
J: TRBJ2-1; V: TRBV7-9; D: -; size: -; CDR3: CASSQGPLYNEQFF; DNA: TGTGCCAGCAGCCAGGGTCCATTATACAATGAGCAGTTCTTC
J: TRBJ2-7; V: TRBV13; D: TRBD2; size: -; CDR3: CASSVGTSEQYF; DNA: TGTGCCAGCAGCGTAGGGACTAGCGAGCAGTACTTC
J: TRBJ2-2; V: TRBV5-1; D: -; size: -; CDR3: CASSSENAGELFF; DNA: TGCGCCAGCAGCTCCGAGAACGCCGGGGAGCTGTTTTTT
J: TRBJ2-7; V: TRBV18; D: TRBD1; size: once; CDR3: CASSRDRLTYEQYF; DNA: TGTGCCAGCTCACGGGACAGATTAACCTACGAGCAGTACTTC
J: TRBJ2-1; V: TRBV9; D: TRBD2; size: -; CDR3: CASSPMGGNNEQFF; DNA: TGTGCCAGCAGCCCTATGGGGGGGAACAATGAGCAGTTCTTC
J: TRBJ2-7; V: TRBV28; D: -; size: few; CDR3: CASRGGGLSYEQYF; DNA: TGTGCCAGCAGAGGGGGTGGTCTCTCCTACGAGCAGTACTTC
J: TRBJ2-7; V: TRBV28; D: TRBD2; size: -; CDR3: CASTRGGYGYEQYF; DNA: TGTGCCAGCACCCGGGGGGGGTACGGCTACGAGCAGTACTTC
J: TRBJ1-2; V: TRBV11-3; D: -; size: once; CDR3: CASSPRGRDDYGYTF; DNA: TGTGCCAGCAGCCCCCGGGGGAGGGACGACTATGGCTACACCTTC
J: TRBJ1-3; V: TRBV24-1; D: -; size: -; CDR3: CATSGEGGSGNTIYF; DNA: TGTGCCACCAGTGGAGAGGGAGGATCTGGAAACACCATATATTTT
J: TRBJ1-3; V: TRBV9; D: -; size: few; CDR3: CASSYGNTIYF; DNA: TGTGCCAGCAGCTATGGAAACACCATATATTTT
J: TRBJ2-7; V: TRBV27; D: TRBD2; size: once; CDR3: CASSLTTSGITYEQYF; DNA: TGTGCCAGCAGTTTAACGACTAGCGGGATAACCTACGAGCAGTACTTC